The 24 T cell receptor beta chains below all came from one sample that was sequenced in a study of blood T cell repertoires in COVID-19. The data were produced by immunoSEQ multiplex PCR, yet TCRdb's version contains in-frame clones alone and is incomplete. The sample includes under 300,000 clones, 85% to 90% of them seen just once. Sequencing was performed on peripheral blood. The receptors stem from a man aged 60-69 years with acute or convalescent COVID-19.

The chain couples TRBV7-2 to TRBJ2-2; D possibly corresponds to TRBD1 (7 bases). The CDR3 is 16 amino acids. Trimming removed 5 bases from V and 7 bases from J, with 20 bases in between. The germline V gene has CDR1 SGHTA and CDR2 FQGNSA. As DNA, the CDR3 is TGTGCCAGCAGCCAGGGGGGTCTAGCGTCGTTCGGGGAGCTGTTTTTT. This gives the protein CASSQGGLASFGELFF.

The chain recombines TRBV27 with TRBJ2-1; 8 nucleotides agree with TRBD2. Looked up from germline, CDR1 is MNHEY and CDR2 is SMNVEV (reference sequence). Trimming at V came to 6 bases and at J to 9 bases, leaving 7 bases not matched to a gene. This CDR3 contains 13 residues. The CDR3 sequence is CASRSSGSGEQFF. CDR3 nucleotide sequence: TGTGCCAGCAGGTCGAGCGGGAGTGGTGAGCAGTTCTTC.

The rearrangement joins TRBV7-3 to TRBJ2-7, with 14 bases identical to TRBD2. V shed 5 bases and J 1 base; nucleotides not matched to a gene: 10. Germline V lookup: CDR1 SGHTA, CDR2 FQGTGA. This CDR3 comprises 18 residues. CDR3 in DNA: TGTGCCAGCAGCCCATCCGGACTAGCGGGAGGTTTTTCCTACGAGCAGTACTTC. This sequence encodes CASSPSGLAGGFSYEQYF. Together with reference TRBV7-3 and TRBJ2-7, the CDR3 gives the full variable domain: GAGVSQTPSNKVTEKGKYVELRCDPISGHTALYWYRQSLGQGPEFLIYFQGTGAADDSGLPNDRFFAVRPEGSVSTLKIQRTERGDSAVYLCASSPSGLAGGFSYEQYFGPGTRLTVT.

There are a few counts of this clone. This chain joins TRBV10-2 and TRBJ1-4, with a weak D call TRBD1 (6 bases). V was pared by 8 bases and J by 5 bases, with 18 bases between. CDR1 WSHSY and CDR2 SAAADI come from the germline V gene. This CDR3 spans 15 amino acids. CDR3 DNA: TGCGCCAGCCTCTCTCCGGGACAAGGGAATGAAAAACTGTTTTTT. Translating it yields CASLSPGQGNEKLFF.

The chain joins TRBV15 to TRBJ2-6; D is uncertain. Germline V gene sequence: CDR1 LNHNV, CDR2 YYDKDF (reference sequence). Trimming removed 5 bases from V and 0 bases from J, with 5 bases in between. The CDR3 runs 14 residues. This CDR3 reads CATSPGSGANVLTF. The CDR3 DNA is TGTGCCACCAGCCCGGGCTCTGGGGCCAACGTCCTGACTTTC.

The V and J genes are TRBV27 and TRBJ1-2, with D possibly being TRBD1 (6 bases). Deletions cut 3 bases from V and 8 bases from J, with 13 bases between. The CDR3 runs to 13 residues. Germline lookup yields CDR1 MNHEY and CDR2 SMNVEV (reference sequence). Here the CDR3 reads CASSFRGAPGYTF. Here the CDR3 DNA reads TGTGCCAGCAGTTTTCGGGGGGCGCCGGGCTACACCTTC.

Written as DNA, the CDR3 is TGCGCCAGCAGCCAATCGGACATGATCTCCTACAATGAGCAGTTCTTC. This translates into CASSQSDMISYNEQFF. The chain carries TRBV4-3 and TRBJ2-1, with D perhaps TRBD1 (5 bases). The CDR3 contains 16 residues. V gave up 2 bases and J gave up 0 bases, with 11 bases separating them. Germline V gene data show CDR1 as LGHNA and CDR2 as YSLEER.

CDR3 nucleotides: TGTGCCAGCATCCCGGGGGGGACTGGAAACACCATATATTTT. This sequence encodes CASIPGGTGNTIYF. The gene calls are TRBV6-5 and TRBJ1-3; maybe TRBD1 (5 bases). Per germline, CDR1 MNHEY and CDR2 SVGAGI. CDR3 length: 14 residues. V lost 7 bases and J 2 bases, leaving 12 bases between the germline ends.

The chain has TRBV29-1 and TRBJ2-3; no firm D call. Germline V gene sequence: CDR1 SQVTM, CDR2 ANQGSEA. The CDR3 sequence is 11 residues long. Trimming shortened V by 7 bases and J by 2 bases, and 7 bases separated the two germline ends. CDR3 DNA: TGCAGCGGTGGGCTCACAGATACGCAGTATTTT. Translation gives CSGGLTDTQYF.

The chain combines TRBV7-2 with TRBJ2-7, with D maybe TRBD2 (5 bases). Trimming shortened V by 5 bases and J by 1 base, and 12 bases separated the two germline ends. CDR3 length equals 14 residues. Looked up from germline, CDR1 is SGHTA and CDR2 is FQGNSA. CDR3 protein: CASSQSPGSYEQYF. For the CDR3, the DNA is TGTGCCAGCAGCCAATCCCCGGGGTCCTACGAGCAGTACTTC.

CDR3 nucleotide sequence: TGTGCCAGCAGCTTAGGGTTTGACAGCGATAATGAAAAACTGTTTTTT. Translating gives CASSLGFDSDNEKLFF. This chain joins TRBV7-2 and TRBJ1-4, with D maybe TRBD1 (5 bases). V was cut by 1 base and J by 4 bases, with 13 bases left in between. Germline loops: CDR1 SGHTA, CDR2 FQGNSA. The CDR3 contains 16 residues.

The chain combines TRBV29-1 with TRBJ2-1; TRBD2 matches 14 bases. The CDR3 sequence is 21 residues long. From germline, CDR1 is SQVTM and CDR2 ANQGSEA. V lost 0 bases and J lost 9; bases outside the gene matches: 22. Written as DNA, the CDR3 is TGCAGCGTTGAAGATCTTCTAAGGACTAGCGGGAGGACTAGTGTTTTTAGTGAGCAGTTCTTC. It codes for CSVEDLLRTSGRTSVFSEQFF.

This chain links TRBV7-8 with TRBJ2-3; a weak D match, TRBD2 (7 bases). The CDR3 contains 20 residues. CDR1 SGHVS and CDR2 FQNEAQ come from the germline V gene. Deletions cut 5 bases from V and 5 bases from J, with 32 bases between. The CDR3 region has the DNA TGTGCCAGCAGCGACTTAACAGGGAAGCGAACCGGGACTAACGTAGATACGCAGTATTTT. Residues: CASSDLTGKRTGTNVDTQYF.

This chain joins TRBV6-6 and TRBJ1-1; no clear D. Germline V CDR1 and CDR2: MNHNY, SVGAGI (reference sequence). With 6 bases removed from V and 5 bases from J, the gap between germline ends came to 10 bases. CDR3 length: 12 residues. CDR3 sequence (DNA): TGTGCCAGCAGGCTCCTCGGGACTGAAGCTTTCTTT. This sequence encodes CASRLLGTEAFF.

The chain couples TRBV6-1 to TRBJ1-1; D gene ambiguous. Trimming took off 0 bases at V and 1 base at J, with 6 bases between the two ends. CDR1 and CDR2 (germline): MNHNS, SASEGT. The CDR3 has 14 amino acids. The CDR3 spells CASSEAVGNTEAFF. The CDR3 DNA sequence: TGTGCCAGCAGTGAAGCGGTCGGGAACACTGAAGCTTTCTTT.

V usage is TRBV29-1 and J usage is TRBJ2-4; a possible D gene is TRBD2 (7 bases). V lost 6 bases and J lost 5, with 20 bases in between. The V gene's germline CDR1 is SQVTM and CDR2 ANQGSEA. CDR3 size: 15 residues. The CDR3 here is CSVGQRGPGQNIQYF. CDR3 nucleotides: TGCAGCGTCGGACAGCGGGGACCGGGGCAAAACATTCAGTACTTC. The whole variable domain, filled in from reference TRBV29-1 and TRBJ2-4, reads SAVISQKPSRDICQRGTSLTIQCQVDSQVTMMFWYRQQPGQSLTLIATANQGSEATYESGFVIDKFPISRPNLTFSTLTVSNMSPEDSSIYLCSVGQRGPGQNIQYFGAGTRLSVL.

This clone has only one observation. V usage is TRBV5-4 and J usage is TRBJ2-1; TRBD1 matches 9 bases. From germline, CDR1 is SGHNT and CDR2 YYREEE (reference sequence). V shed 3 bases, J shed 2 bases, and the junction held 3 bases outside the gene matches. CDR3 length: 15 residues. The CDR3 loop reads CASSSRQGAYNEQFF. The CDR3 bases are TGTGCCAGCAGCTCCCGACAGGGGGCCTACAATGAGCAGTTCTTC.

The chain couples TRBV4-1 to TRBJ2-7; 10 bases match TRBD1. Losses at the gene ends were 4 bases for V and 2 bases for J; bases not matched to a gene: 5. The V gene's germline CDR1 is MGHRA and CDR2 YSYEKL. The CDR3 sequence is 15 residues long. The CDR3 sequence is CASSPGQGLAYEQYF. The CDR3 DNA reads as TGCGCCAGCAGCCCGGGACAGGGGCTAGCCTACGAGCAGTACTTC.

This clone was detected only a few times. This sequence joins TRBV6-2 or TRBV6-3 and TRBJ1-1; D unclear. The CDR3 consists of 13 residues. Trimming took 0 bases from V and 8 from J, leaving 10 bases between them. CDR1 and CDR2 (germline): MNHEY, SVGEGT. The chain's CDR3 is CASSYSPALEAFF. The CDR3 bases are TGTGCCAGCAGTTACTCCCCCGCCCTAGAAGCTTTCTTT.

This clone appeared once. V and J are TRBV9 and TRBJ1-1; 8 positions match TRBD1. The germline V gene encodes CDR1 SGDLS and CDR2 YYNGEE. The ends lost 0 bases at V and 5 bases at J; junction bases unmatched: 6. The CDR3 is 15 residues long. CDR3: CASSVVAGGRTEAFF. The CDR3 DNA sequence: TGTGCCAGCAGCGTAGTCGCAGGGGGCCGGACTGAAGCTTTCTTT.

The rearrangement joins TRBV28 to TRBJ1-5, with 9 bases that match TRBD1. The CDR3 consists of 16 residues. Trimming cost V 3 bases and J 7 bases; bases outside gene matches: 10. CDR1 is MDHEN, CDR2 SYDVKM, per germline. CDR3 loop: CASSLGGGTGIQPQHF. The DNA for the CDR3 is TGTGCCAGCAGTTTGGGAGGTGGGACAGGGATCCAGCCCCAGCATTTT.

The rearrangement joins TRBV10-3 to TRBJ1-1; TRBD1 aligns across 12 bases. The V and J ends lost 4 bases and 4 bases, in that order; junction bases with no gene match: 7. The length of the CDR3 is 16 residues. CDR1 and CDR2 from the germline V gene are ENHRY and SYGVKD. DNA for the CDR3: TGTGCCATCAGTGGGGGGACAGGGGGCGTTGGCACTGAAGCTTTCTTT. This encodes CAISGGTGGVGTEAFF.

This clone came up a few times. J is TRBJ2-7 and V is TRBV7-9; 11 positions agree with TRBD1. J was trimmed by 0 bases and V by 5 bases; bases with no gene match: 3. Germline values: CDR1 SEHNR, CDR2 FQNEAQ (reference sequence). The CDR3 covers 15 residues. The CDR3 region has the DNA TGTGCCAGCAGCCAGGGGACAGGGGGCTCCTACGAGCAGTACTTC. Protein product: CASSQGTGGSYEQYF.

Only a few counts were recorded for this clone. The chain is built from TRBV6-2 or TRBV6-3 and TRBJ1-2, with D possibly matching TRBD1 (6 bases). The CDR3 is 12 amino acids. Trimming cost V 6 bases and J 5 bases, with 10 bases left between them. The germline V gene encodes CDR1 MNHEY and CDR2 SVGEGT. The CDR3 here is CASSPQGYGYTF. CDR3 bases: TGTGCCAGCAGCCCACAGGGTTATGGCTACACCTTC.